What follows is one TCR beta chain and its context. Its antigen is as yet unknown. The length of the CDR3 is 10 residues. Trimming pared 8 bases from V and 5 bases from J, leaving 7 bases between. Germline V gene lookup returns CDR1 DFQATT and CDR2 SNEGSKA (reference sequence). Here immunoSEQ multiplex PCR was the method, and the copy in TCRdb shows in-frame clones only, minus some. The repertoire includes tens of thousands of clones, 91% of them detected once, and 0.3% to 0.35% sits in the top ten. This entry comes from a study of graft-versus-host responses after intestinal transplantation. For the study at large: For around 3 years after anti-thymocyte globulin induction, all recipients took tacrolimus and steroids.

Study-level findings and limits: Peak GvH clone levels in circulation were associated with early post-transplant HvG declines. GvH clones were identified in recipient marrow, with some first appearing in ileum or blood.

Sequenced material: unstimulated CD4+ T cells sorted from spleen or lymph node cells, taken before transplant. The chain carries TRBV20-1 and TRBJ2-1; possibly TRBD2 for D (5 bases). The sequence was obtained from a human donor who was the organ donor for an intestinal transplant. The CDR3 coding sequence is TGCAGTATAGCGAACAATGAGCAGTTCTTC. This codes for CSIANNEQFF.